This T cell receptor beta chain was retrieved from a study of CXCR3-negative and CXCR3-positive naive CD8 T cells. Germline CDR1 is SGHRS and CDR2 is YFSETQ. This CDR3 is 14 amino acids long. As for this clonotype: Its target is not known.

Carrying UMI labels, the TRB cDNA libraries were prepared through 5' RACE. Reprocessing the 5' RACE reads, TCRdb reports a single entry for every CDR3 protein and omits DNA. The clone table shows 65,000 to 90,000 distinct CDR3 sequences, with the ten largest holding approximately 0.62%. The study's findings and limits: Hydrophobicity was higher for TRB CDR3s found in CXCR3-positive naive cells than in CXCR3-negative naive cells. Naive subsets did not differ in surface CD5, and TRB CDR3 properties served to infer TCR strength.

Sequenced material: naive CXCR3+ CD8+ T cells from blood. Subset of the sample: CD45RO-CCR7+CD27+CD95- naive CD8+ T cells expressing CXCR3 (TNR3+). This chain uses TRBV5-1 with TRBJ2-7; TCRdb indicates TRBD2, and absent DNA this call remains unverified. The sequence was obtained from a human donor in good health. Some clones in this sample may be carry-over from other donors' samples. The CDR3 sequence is CASSRLAGDHEQYF.